Detailed here is one T cell receptor (beta chain). The same CDR3 arises from other DNA sequences in this sample as well. The sample is drawn from a study of siplizumab effects on memory and regulatory T cells. V was trimmed by 5 bases and J by 7 bases, leaving 14 bases between them. There are 13 residues in the CDR3. Germline values: CDR1 SGHVS, CDR2 FQNEAQ. Assay: immunoSEQ multiplex PCR; the TCRdb copy retains only in-frame clones and omits some. The table has more than 85,000 clones, about 90% seen once. This chain joins TRBV7-8 and TRBJ1-2, with TRBD1 as a possible D gene (5 bases). This sequence was found in a human donor in good health. The sequencing sample was made of Tregs sorted from blood. CDR3: CASSAQGWRGYTF. In nucleotides, the CDR3 is TGTGCCAGCAGCGCGCAGGGCTGGCGTGGCTACACCTTC.